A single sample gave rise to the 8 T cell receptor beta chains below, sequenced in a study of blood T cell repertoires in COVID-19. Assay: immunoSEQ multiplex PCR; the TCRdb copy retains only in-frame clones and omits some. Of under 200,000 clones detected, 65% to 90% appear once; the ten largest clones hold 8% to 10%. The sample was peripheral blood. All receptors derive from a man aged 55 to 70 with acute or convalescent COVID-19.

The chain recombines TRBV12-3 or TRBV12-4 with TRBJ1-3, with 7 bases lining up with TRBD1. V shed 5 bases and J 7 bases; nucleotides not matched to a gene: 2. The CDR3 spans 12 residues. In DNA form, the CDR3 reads TGTGCCAGCAGTCCGGACAGGAACACCATATATTTT. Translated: CASSPDRNTIYF.

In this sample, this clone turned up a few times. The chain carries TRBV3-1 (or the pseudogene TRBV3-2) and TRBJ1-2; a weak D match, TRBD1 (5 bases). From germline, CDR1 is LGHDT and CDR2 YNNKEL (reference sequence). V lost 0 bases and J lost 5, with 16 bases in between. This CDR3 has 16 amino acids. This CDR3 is CASSQDYRSRGYGYTF. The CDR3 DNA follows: TGTGCCAGCAGCCAAGATTACAGGTCCCGAGGATATGGCTACACCTTC.

The CDR3 DNA reads TGTGCCAGCAGCCCACACACTAGCGGGAGACGCCATGAGCAGTTCTTC. Its translation: CASSPHTSGRRHEQFF. This sequence joins TRBV11-2 and TRBJ2-1; TRBD2 aligns across 11 bases. The CDR3 contains 16 residues. Trimming cost V 5 bases and J 8 bases; bases outside gene matches: 11. Germline V gene lookup returns CDR1 SGHAT and CDR2 FQNNGV.

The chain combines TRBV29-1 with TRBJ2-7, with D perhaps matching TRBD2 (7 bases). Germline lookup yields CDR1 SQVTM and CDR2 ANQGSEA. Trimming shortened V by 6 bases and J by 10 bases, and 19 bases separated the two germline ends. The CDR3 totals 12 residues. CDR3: CSVTGEGGDQYF. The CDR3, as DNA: TGCAGCGTGACGGGGGAGGGGGGGGACCAGTACTTC.

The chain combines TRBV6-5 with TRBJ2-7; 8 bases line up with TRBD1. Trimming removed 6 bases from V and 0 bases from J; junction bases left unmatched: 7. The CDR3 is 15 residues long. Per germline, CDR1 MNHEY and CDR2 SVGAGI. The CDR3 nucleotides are TGTGCCAGCAGCGACCCCGGGACAGGCTCCTACGAGCAGTACTTC. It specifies CASSDPGTGSYEQYF.

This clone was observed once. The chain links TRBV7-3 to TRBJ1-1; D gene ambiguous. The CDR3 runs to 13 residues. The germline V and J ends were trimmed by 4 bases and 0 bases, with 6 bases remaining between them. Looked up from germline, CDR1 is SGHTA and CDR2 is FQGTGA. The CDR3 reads CASSYDMNTEAFF. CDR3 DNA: TGTGCCAGCAGCTACGACATGAACACTGAAGCTTTCTTT.

CDR3 sequence: CASSLSVNSNQPQHF. As DNA, the CDR3 is TGTGCCAGCAGCTTGTCCGTAAATAGCAATCAGCCCCAGCATTTT. The chain links TRBV5-5 to TRBJ1-5; D remains ambiguous. The CDR3 extends over 15 amino acids. The V gene lost 1 base and the J gene lost 0 bases, with 8 bases spanning the gap. Per germline, CDR1 SGHKS and CDR2 YYEKEE (reference sequence).

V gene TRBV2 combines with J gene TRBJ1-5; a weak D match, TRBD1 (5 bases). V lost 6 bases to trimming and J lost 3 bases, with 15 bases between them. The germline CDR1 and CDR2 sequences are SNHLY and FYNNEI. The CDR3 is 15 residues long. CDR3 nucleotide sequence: TGTGCCAGCAGGTCGTGGTGGGGGGACAATCAGCCCCAGCATTTT. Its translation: CASRSWWGDNQPQHF. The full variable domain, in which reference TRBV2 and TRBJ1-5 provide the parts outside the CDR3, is EPEVTQTPSHQVTQMGQEVILRCVPISNHLYFYWYRQILGQKVEFLVSFYNNEISEKSEIFDDQFSVERPDGSNFTLKIRSTKLEDSAMYFCASRSWWGDNQPQHFGDGTRLSIL.